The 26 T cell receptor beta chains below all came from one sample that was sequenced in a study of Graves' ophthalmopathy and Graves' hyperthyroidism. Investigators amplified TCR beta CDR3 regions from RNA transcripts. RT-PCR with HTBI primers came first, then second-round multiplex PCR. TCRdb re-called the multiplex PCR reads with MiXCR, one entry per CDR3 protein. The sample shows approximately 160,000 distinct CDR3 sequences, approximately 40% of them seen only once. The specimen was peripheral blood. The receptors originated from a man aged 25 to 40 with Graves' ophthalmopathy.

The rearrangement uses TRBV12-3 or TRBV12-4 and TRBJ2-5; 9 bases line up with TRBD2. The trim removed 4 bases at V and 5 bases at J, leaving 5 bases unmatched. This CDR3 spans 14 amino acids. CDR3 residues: CASSYGTSLETQYF. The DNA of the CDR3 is TGTGCCAGCAGTTACGGGACTAGCCTGGAGACCCAGTACTTC.

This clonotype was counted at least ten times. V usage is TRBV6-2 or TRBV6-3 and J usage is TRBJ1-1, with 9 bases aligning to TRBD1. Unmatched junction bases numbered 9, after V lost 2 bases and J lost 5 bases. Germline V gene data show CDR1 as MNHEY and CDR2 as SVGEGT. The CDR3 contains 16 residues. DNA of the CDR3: TGTGCCAGCAGTTACGCGGGACAGGGTAGTCGGACTGAAGCTTTCTTT. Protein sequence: CASSYAGQGSRTEAFF.

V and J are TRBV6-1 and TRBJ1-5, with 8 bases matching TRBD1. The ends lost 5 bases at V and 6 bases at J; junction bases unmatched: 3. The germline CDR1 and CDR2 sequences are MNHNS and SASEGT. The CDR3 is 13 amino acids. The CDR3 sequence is CASSQGAGQPQHF. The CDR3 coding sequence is TGTGCCAGCAGTCAGGGGGCCGGTCAGCCCCAGCATTTT.

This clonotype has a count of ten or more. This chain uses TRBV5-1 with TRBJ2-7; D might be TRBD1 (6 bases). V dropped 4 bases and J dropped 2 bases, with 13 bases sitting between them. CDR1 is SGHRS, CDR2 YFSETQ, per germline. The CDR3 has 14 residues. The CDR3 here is CASSPEQGTYEQYF. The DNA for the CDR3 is TGCGCCAGCAGCCCGGAGCAGGGGACCTACGAGCAGTACTTC.

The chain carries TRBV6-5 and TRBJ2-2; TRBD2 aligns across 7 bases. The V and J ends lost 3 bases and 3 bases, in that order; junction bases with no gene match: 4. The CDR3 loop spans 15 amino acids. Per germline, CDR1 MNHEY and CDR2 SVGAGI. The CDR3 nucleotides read TGTGCCAGCAGTTATGCGGGAGCGCACACCGGGGAGCTGTTTTTT. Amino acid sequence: CASSYAGAHTGELFF.

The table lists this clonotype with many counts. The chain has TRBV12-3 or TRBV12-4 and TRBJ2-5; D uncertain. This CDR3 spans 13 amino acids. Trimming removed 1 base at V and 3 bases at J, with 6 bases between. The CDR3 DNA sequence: TGTGCCAGCAGTTTAGGATTTAAAGAGACCCAGTACTTC. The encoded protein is CASSLGFKETQYF.

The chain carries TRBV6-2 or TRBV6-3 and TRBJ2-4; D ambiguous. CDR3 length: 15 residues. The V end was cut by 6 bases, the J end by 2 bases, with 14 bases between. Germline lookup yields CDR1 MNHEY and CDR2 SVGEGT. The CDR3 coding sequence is TGTGCCAGCAGACGCACATGGGCGTCCAAAAACATTCAGTACTTC. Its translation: CASRRTWASKNIQYF.

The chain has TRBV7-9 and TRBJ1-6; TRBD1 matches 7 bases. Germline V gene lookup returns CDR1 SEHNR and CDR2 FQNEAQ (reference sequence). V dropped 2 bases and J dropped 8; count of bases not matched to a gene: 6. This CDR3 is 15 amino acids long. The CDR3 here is CASSLTTGSDSPLHF. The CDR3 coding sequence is TGTGCCAGCAGCTTAACGACAGGGAGCGATTCACCCCTCCACTTT.

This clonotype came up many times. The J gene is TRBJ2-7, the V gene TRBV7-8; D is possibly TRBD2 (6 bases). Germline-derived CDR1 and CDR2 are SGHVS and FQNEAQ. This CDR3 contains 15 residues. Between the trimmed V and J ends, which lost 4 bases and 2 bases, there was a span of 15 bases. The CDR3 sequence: CASSSGRGGTYEQYF. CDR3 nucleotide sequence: TGTGCCAGCAGCTCCGGTCGGGGAGGAACCTACGAGCAGTACTTC. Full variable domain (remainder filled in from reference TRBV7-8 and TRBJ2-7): GAGVSQSPRYKVAKRGQDVALRCDPISGHVSLFWYQQALGQGPEFLTYFQNEAQLDKSGLPSDRFFAERPEGSVSTLKIQRTQQEDSAVYLCASSSGRGGTYEQYFGPGTRLTVT.

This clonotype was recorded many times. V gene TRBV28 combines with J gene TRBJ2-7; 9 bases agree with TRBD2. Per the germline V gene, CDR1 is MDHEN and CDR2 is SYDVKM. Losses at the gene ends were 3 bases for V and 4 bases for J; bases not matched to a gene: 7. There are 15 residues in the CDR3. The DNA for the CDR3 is TGTGCCAGCAGTTTGGGCGGTAGCGGGAGTTACGAGCAGTACTTC. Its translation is CASSLGGSGSYEQYF.

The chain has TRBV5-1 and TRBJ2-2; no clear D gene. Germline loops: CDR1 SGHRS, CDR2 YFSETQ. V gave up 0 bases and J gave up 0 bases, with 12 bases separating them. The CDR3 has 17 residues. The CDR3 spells CASSLGVGAANTGELFF. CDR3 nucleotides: TGCGCCAGCAGCTTGGGGGTTGGTGCGGCGAACACCGGGGAGCTGTTTTTT.

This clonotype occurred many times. Here the CDR3 reads CAGIDRSETLHF. As DNA, the CDR3 is TGTGCCGGTATCGACAGGTCCGAGACCCTCCACTTT. This sequence joins TRBV12-3 or TRBV12-4 and TRBJ1-6, with D tentatively TRBD1 (6 bases). V lost 11 bases, J lost 14 bases, and 19 bases lay in between. CDR3 length: 12 residues.

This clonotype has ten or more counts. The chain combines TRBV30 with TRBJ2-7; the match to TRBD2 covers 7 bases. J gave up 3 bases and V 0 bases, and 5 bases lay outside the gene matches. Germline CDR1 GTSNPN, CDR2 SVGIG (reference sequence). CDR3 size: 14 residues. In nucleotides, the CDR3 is TGTGCCTGGAGTGTAAGCGGGATGGTCTACGAGCAGTACTTC. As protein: CAWSVSGMVYEQYF.

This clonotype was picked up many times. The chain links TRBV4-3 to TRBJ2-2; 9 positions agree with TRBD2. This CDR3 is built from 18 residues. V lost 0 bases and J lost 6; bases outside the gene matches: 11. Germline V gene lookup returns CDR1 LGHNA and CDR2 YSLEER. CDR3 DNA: TGCGCCAGCAGCCAAGAGGGTGGCGGGAGGGGGTCGGCCGGGGAGCTGTTTTTT. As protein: CASSQEGGGRGSAGELFF.

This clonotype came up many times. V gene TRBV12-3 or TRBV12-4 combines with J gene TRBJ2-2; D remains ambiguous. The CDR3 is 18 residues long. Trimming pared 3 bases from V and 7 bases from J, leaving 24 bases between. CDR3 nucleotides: TGTGCCAGCAGTTTTCGTACAGATCTTTGGAATCCCGGCGGGGAGCTGTTTTTT. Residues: CASSFRTDLWNPGGELFF.

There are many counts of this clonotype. The DNA for the CDR3 is TGTGCCAGCAGCGAGCTCCCGGCCATGGAGCCCCAGCATTTT. It translates to CASSELPAMEPQHF. The rearrangement joins TRBV6-1 to TRBJ1-5; D gene unclear. CDR3 length: 14 amino acids. Trimming removed 6 bases at V and 8 bases at J, with 17 bases between. From germline, CDR1 is MNHNS and CDR2 SASEGT.

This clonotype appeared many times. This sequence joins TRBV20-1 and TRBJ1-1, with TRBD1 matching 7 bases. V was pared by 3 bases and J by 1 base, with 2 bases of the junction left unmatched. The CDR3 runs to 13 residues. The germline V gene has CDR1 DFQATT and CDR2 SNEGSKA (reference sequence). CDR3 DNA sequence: TGCAGTGCTAGGGGACAGCCGAACACTGAAGCTTTCTTT. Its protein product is CSARGQPNTEAFF.

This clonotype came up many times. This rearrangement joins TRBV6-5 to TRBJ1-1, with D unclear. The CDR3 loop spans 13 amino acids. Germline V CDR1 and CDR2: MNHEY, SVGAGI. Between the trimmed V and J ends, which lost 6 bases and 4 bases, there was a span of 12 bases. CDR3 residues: CASRPGRGTEAFF. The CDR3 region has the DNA TGTGCCAGCAGACCAGGACGCGGCACTGAAGCTTTCTTT.

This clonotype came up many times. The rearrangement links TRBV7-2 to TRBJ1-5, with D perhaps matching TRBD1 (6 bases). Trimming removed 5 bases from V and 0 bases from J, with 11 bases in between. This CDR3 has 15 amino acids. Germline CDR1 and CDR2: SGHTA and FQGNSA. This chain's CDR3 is CASSLGQYSNQPQHF. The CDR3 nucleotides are TGTGCCAGCAGCCTAGGACAGTATAGCAATCAGCCCCAGCATTTT.

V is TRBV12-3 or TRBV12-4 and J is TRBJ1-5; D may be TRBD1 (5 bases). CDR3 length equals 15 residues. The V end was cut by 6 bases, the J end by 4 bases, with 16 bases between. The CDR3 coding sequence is TGTGCCAGCAGAGAACCGGGACCGCCGAATCAGCCCCAGCATTTT. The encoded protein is CASREPGPPNQPQHF.

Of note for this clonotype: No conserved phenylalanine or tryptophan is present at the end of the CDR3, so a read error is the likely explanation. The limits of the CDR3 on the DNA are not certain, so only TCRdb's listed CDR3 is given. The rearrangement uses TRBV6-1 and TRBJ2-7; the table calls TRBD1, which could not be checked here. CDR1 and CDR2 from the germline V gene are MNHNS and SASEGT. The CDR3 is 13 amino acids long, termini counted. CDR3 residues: CASSETHGTGARY.

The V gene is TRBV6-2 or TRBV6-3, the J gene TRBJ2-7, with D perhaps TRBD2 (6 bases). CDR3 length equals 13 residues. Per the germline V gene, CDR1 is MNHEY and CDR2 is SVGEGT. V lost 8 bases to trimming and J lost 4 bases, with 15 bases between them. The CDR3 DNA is TGTGCCAGCGGACTAACCCCGGGATACGAGCAGTACTTC. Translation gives CASGLTPGYEQYF.

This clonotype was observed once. The CDR3 nucleotides are TGTGCCAGCAGTTCGGGACCGCCGCATGGCTACACCTTC. Amino acid sequence: CASSSGPPHGYTF. The chain couples TRBV12-3 or TRBV12-4 to TRBJ1-2, with D perhaps TRBD1 (5 bases). There are 13 residues in the CDR3. V lost 4 bases and J 6 bases, leaving 12 bases between the germline ends.

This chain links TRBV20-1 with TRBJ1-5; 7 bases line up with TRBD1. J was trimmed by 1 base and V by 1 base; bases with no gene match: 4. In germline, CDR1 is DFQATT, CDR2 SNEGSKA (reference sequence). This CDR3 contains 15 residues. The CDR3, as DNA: TGCAGTGCTAGAGGGGCAGGGGGGAGCAATCAGCCCCAGCATTTT. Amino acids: CSARGAGGSNQPQHF.

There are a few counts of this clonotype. The CDR3 sequence: CASSRKNTEAFF. In DNA form, the CDR3 reads TGTGCCAGCAGTAGGAAGAACACTGAAGCTTTCTTT. The V call is TRBV6-7, the J call TRBJ1-1; D gene ambiguous. TRBV6-7 is an ORF; its function is uncertain. V was cut by 5 bases and J by 1 base, with 5 bases left in between. The CDR3 is 12 amino acids.

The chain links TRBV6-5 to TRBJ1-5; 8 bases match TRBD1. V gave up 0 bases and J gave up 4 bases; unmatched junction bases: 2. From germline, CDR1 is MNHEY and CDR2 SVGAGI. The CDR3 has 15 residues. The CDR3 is CASSYSTGDNQPQHF. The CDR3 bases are TGTGCCAGCAGTTACTCGACAGGGGATAATCAGCCCCAGCATTTT.